These 25 T cell receptor beta chains were sequenced from one sample in a study of OX40 agonist ivuxolimab in advanced cancers. Sequencing was performed with immunoSEQ multiplex PCR; in TCRdb, only in-frame clones are kept and a portion is missing. The data show about 73,000 clones, more than 80% seen once. The sequenced sample was CD4+ or CD8+ T cells sorted from blood, obtained in a trial of the OX40 agonist ivuxolimab. These receptors came from an adult with an advanced solid tumor such as melanoma, head and neck, liver or kidney cancer.

The gene calls are TRBV27 and TRBJ2-2; the match to TRBD2 covers 8 bases. Germline trimming cut 3 bases from V and 1 base from J; bases unmatched to any gene: 7. Per germline, CDR1 MNHEY and CDR2 SMNVEV (reference sequence). This CDR3 is 17 amino acids long. CDR3 bases: TGTGCCAGCAGTTTCTTGGGAACTAGCGGGAACACCGGGGAGCTGTTTTTT. It codes for CASSFLGTSGNTGELFF.

The chain couples TRBV5-1 to TRBJ2-1, with D possibly TRBD2 on 6 matching bases. V lost 4 bases and J lost 4, with 21 bases in between. This CDR3 spans 17 amino acids. Per the germline V gene, CDR1 is SGHRS and CDR2 is YFSETQ. The CDR3 region is CASSIPLGEDYYNEQFF. The CDR3 coding sequence is TGCGCCAGCAGCATCCCCTTGGGGGAGGATTATTACAATGAGCAGTTCTTC. Based on the CDR3 plus reference TRBV5-1 and TRBJ2-1, the full variable domain is KAGVTQTPRYLIKTRGQQVTLSCSPISGHRSVSWYQQTPGQGLQFLFEYFSETQRNKGNFPGRFSGRQFSNSRSEMNVSTLELGDSALYLCASSIPLGEDYYNEQFFGPGTRLTVL.

The chain joins TRBV5-5 to TRBJ1-2, with 12 positions matching TRBD1. This CDR3 is built from 12 residues. Losses at the gene ends were 5 bases for V and 8 bases for J; bases not matched to a gene: 1. Germline CDR1 SGHKS, CDR2 YYEKEE (reference sequence). The CDR3 DNA sequence: TGTGCCAGCAGGGGACAGGGGGCGGGCTACACCTTC. Amino acid sequence: CASRGQGAGYTF.

The V gene is TRBV2, the J gene TRBJ2-5; D gene ambiguous. CDR1 is SNHLY, CDR2 FYNNEI, per germline. The CDR3 is 13 residues long. Trimming stripped 7 bases from V and 7 bases from J, with 16 bases between. The DNA for the CDR3 is TGTGCCAGCAACCCTAGTTTGATCGGGACCCAGTACTTC. This translates into CASNPSLIGTQYF.

V gene TRBV6-1 combines with J gene TRBJ2-1, with a tentative D call TRBD2 (6 bases). Trimming pared 7 bases from V and 4 bases from J, leaving 14 bases between. The CDR3 totals 14 residues. Germline loops: CDR1 MNHNS, CDR2 SASEGT. CDR3 in DNA: TGTGCCAGCATTCCCCGGGGGATGTACAATGAGCAGTTCTTC. It codes for CASIPRGMYNEQFF.

Worth noting for this clone: Other DNA variants within this sample encode the same CDR3. This chain uses TRBV27 with TRBJ1-5; 7 bases are a match to TRBD1. The V and J ends lost 6 bases and 7 bases, in that order; junction bases with no gene match: 6. This CDR3 is built from 13 residues. Germline V lookup: CDR1 MNHEY, CDR2 SMNVEV (reference sequence). The CDR3 nucleotides read TGTGCCAGCAGCTTGGGAGGGGGCCAGCCCCAGCATTTT. It codes for CASSLGGGQPQHF.

The chain joins TRBV18 to TRBJ1-1; D not resolved. V was pared by 6 bases and J by 6 bases, with 20 bases between. The CDR3 is made up of 15 amino acids. From germline, CDR1 is KGHSH and CDR2 LQKENI. The CDR3 DNA reads TGTGCCAGCTCCCCCGGCTCTCGGCGTGGGTCTGAAGCTTTCTTT. Amino acid sequence: CASSPGSRRGSEAFF.

This sequence joins TRBV7-7 and TRBJ2-7; TRBD2 aligns across 12 bases. In germline, CDR1 is SSHAT, CDR2 FNYEAQ (reference sequence). The CDR3 has 14 residues. Trimming at V came to 2 bases and at J to 11 bases, leaving 7 bases not matched to a gene. This CDR3 is CASSLTGTSGLKYF. DNA of the CDR3: TGTGCCAGCAGCTTAACCGGGACTAGCGGGCTTAAGTACTTC.

The chain couples TRBV15 to TRBJ1-5, with D tentatively TRBD1 (5 bases). The germline V gene has CDR1 LNHNV and CDR2 YYDKDF (reference sequence). V lost 0 bases and J 6 bases, leaving 12 bases between the germline ends. The CDR3 spans 15 residues. Here the CDR3 reads CATSRDLGVLQPQHF. In nucleotides, the CDR3 is TGTGCCACCAGCAGAGATTTGGGGGTTCTTCAGCCCCAGCATTTT.

The chain links TRBV9 to TRBJ2-2; D tentatively reads TRBD1 or TRBD2 (5 bases each). Trimming stripped 4 bases from V and 2 bases from J, with 9 bases between. The germline gives CDR1 SGDLS, CDR2 YYNGEE. This CDR3 comprises 14 residues. CDR3 residues: CASSPGRNTGELFF. CDR3 sequence (DNA): TGTGCCAGCAGCCCGGGACGAAACACCGGGGAGCTGTTTTTT.

V gene TRBV5-1 combines with J gene TRBJ2-1, with D tentatively TRBD2 (6 bases). Germline lookup yields CDR1 SGHRS and CDR2 YFSETQ. V gave up 0 bases and J gave up 6 bases, with 13 bases separating them. CDR3 length: 15 residues. CDR3 in DNA: TGCGCCAGCAGCTTGGCCGGAGGGCGAGGCAATGAGCAGTTCTTC. Translating it yields CASSLAGGRGNEQFF.

The rearrangement links TRBV6-1 to TRBJ2-7; D is possibly TRBD1 or TRBD2 (5 bases each). The CDR3 length is 14 residues. Looked up from germline, CDR1 is MNHNS and CDR2 is SASEGT. V was trimmed by 10 bases and J by 6 bases, leaving 22 bases between them. DNA of the CDR3: TGTGCCACCAACGAGTTTGAGGGGCTAAGCGAGCAGTACTTC. Translation gives CATNEFEGLSEQYF.

The gene calls are TRBV6-4 and TRBJ2-7; TRBD1 matches at 9 bases. The CDR3 has 14 amino acids. Germline trimming cut 4 bases from V and 5 bases from J; bases unmatched to any gene: 6. Germline V gene lookup returns CDR1 MRHNA and CDR2 SNTAGT. The CDR3 loop reads CASSATGGFDEQYF. CDR3 DNA: TGTGCCAGCAGTGCGACAGGGGGTTTCGACGAGCAGTACTTC.

This clone appeared a single time. The rearrangement joins TRBV6-1 to TRBJ1-1, with D maybe TRBD1 (6 bases). The V end lost 6 bases, the J end lost 5 bases, and 10 bases lay between the germline ends. There are 12 residues in the CDR3. CDR1 is MNHNS, CDR2 SASEGT, per germline. The CDR3 coding sequence is TGTGCCAGCAGCGACAGGCTTACTGAAGCTTTCTTT. This codes for CASSDRLTEAFF.

The chain recombines TRBV9 with TRBJ1-1, with D perhaps TRBD1 (6 bases). This CDR3 region has 15 residues. CDR1 is SGDLS and CDR2 is YYNGEE in the germline V gene. V lost 5 bases and J lost 0, with 14 bases in between. The CDR3 DNA is TGTGCCAGCAGTGGGATGGACAGCCTGAACACTGAAGCTTTCTTT. Its translation: CASSGMDSLNTEAFF.

The chain joins TRBV25-1 to TRBJ2-7; TRBD1 is a possible D gene (8 bases). The V end lost 10 bases, the J end lost 5 bases, and 18 bases lay between the germline ends. Per the germline V gene, CDR1 is MGHDK and CDR2 is SYGVNS. This CDR3 contains 13 residues. The CDR3: CATTYRGGDEQYF. The CDR3 DNA reads as TGTGCCACCACCTACAGGGGGGGGGACGAGCAGTACTTC.

The rearrangement links TRBV19 to TRBJ1-2; 9 nucleotides line up with TRBD1. V trimming: 5 bases; J trimming: 4 bases; junction bases outside the gene matches: 11. Per germline, CDR1 LNHDA and CDR2 SQIVND (reference sequence). This CDR3 contains 16 residues. CDR3 amino acids: CASSYPGTGSAYGYTF. The CDR3 nucleotides read TGTGCCAGTAGTTATCCCGGGACAGGGTCCGCCTATGGCTACACCTTC.

The rearrangement joins TRBV5-6 to TRBJ2-7, with D possibly being TRBD2 (6 bases). Germline CDR1 SGHDT, CDR2 YYEEEE. Trimming took off 7 bases at V and 6 bases at J, with 29 bases between the two ends. This CDR3 comprises 17 residues. CDR3 amino acids: CASLGLGSGSGEREQYF. For the CDR3, the DNA is TGTGCCAGCCTTGGTCTCGGTAGTGGATCGGGAGAACGCGAGCAGTACTTC.

The chain employs TRBV10-3 and TRBJ1-2; D not certain. The V and J ends lost 3 bases and 2 bases respectively, with 7 bases between them. The CDR3 covers 13 residues. The germline CDR1 and CDR2 sequences are ENHRY and SYGVKD. CDR3 loop: CAISDDENYGYTF. The CDR3 coding sequence is TGTGCCATCAGTGACGATGAAAACTATGGCTACACCTTC.

The genes are TRBV4-1 and TRBJ2-7, with 9 bases fitting TRBD1. Unmatched junction bases numbered 1, after V lost 1 base and J lost 0 bases. The CDR3 sequence is 15 residues long. Looked up from germline, CDR1 is MGHRA and CDR2 is YSYEKL. CDR3 region: CASSQGGQGSYEQYF. The CDR3 nucleotides read TGCGCCAGCAGCCAAGGGGGACAGGGCTCCTACGAGCAGTACTTC.

The chain couples TRBV15 to TRBJ2-3; D gene unclear. Germline lookup yields CDR1 LNHNV and CDR2 YYDKDF (reference sequence). This CDR3 region has 17 residues. The germline V and J ends were trimmed by 0 bases and 0 bases, with 13 bases remaining between them. The CDR3 sequence: CATSRDLVTTSTDTQYF. CDR3 bases: TGTGCCACCAGCAGAGATCTAGTGACAACTAGCACAGATACGCAGTATTTT.

The chain links TRBV9 to TRBJ2-1, with D uncertain. CDR3 length equals 12 residues. In germline, CDR1 is SGDLS, CDR2 YYNGEE. The germline V and J ends were trimmed by 0 bases and 7 bases, with 5 bases remaining between them. Here the CDR3 reads CASSVAGNEQFF. CDR3 DNA sequence: TGTGCCAGCAGCGTAGCCGGGAATGAGCAGTTCTTC. The full variable domain, with the rest looked up from reference TRBV9 and TRBJ2-1, is DSGVTQTPKHLITATGQRVTLRCSPRSGDLSVYWYQQSLDQGLQFLIQYYNGEERAKGNILERFSAQQFPDLHSELNLSSLELGDSALYFCASSVAGNEQFFGPGTRLTVL.

The rearrangement links TRBV29-1 to TRBJ1-2; possible D gene TRBD1, 5 bases. This CDR3 has 9 amino acids. V shed 6 bases and J shed 6 bases, with 5 bases lying between them. Germline values: CDR1 SQVTM, CDR2 ANQGSEA. CDR3 region: CSVGDGYTF. For the CDR3, the DNA is TGCAGCGTGGGGGATGGCTACACCTTC.

This clone has just a few counts. The rearrangement joins TRBV6-5 to TRBJ2-7; D possibly uses TRBD1 or TRBD2 (6 bases each). The CDR3 runs to 14 residues. Germline V gene data show CDR1 as MNHEY and CDR2 as SVGAGI. Trimming took 8 bases from V and 2 from J, leaving 16 bases between them. CDR3 bases: TGTGCCAGCTGGGGGGCGGACAATACCTACGAGCAGTACTTC. Encoded protein: CASWGADNTYEQYF.

DNA for the CDR3: TGTGCCAGCAGTGAATATGGCGGCGGGGAGCTGTTTTTT. Its translation is CASSEYGGGELFF. The J gene is TRBJ2-2, the V gene TRBV25-1; D not resolved. Germline CDR1 reads MGHDK; CDR2 reads SYGVNS. Between the trimmed V and J ends, which lost 0 bases and 7 bases, there was a span of 6 bases. The CDR3 sequence is 13 residues long.